This TCR beta chain was profiled in a study of T cells in Graves' hyperthyroidism and ophthalmopathy (dated by TCRdb to between 2018 and 2021). Regarding the complete study: Peripheral blood was sampled at the time of initial diagnosis, prior to any treatment. The 85 to 100 discovery patients were randomly split 7:3 into training and test sets. After blood sampling, hyperthyroidism patients were treated with methimazole at a starting dose of 30 mg daily, and ophthalmopathy patients were treated with high-dose intravenous methylprednisolone. Thyroid tissue and blood T-cell repertoires from six Graves' hyperthyroidism patients were also compared in the study. To identify distinguishing TCR V-J signatures, a discovery cohort of around 100 patients was used, comprising 43 with Graves' ophthalmopathy and around 57 with stable Graves' hyperthyroidism. Prospective prediction of ophthalmopathy was tested in an independent validation cohort consisting of 18 hyperthyroidism patients and more than 15 patients who later progressed to ophthalmopathy. The paper describes TCR Vbeta CDR3 sequencing of fewer than 150 peripheral blood samples, made up of approximately 40 ophthalmopathy patients, 70 to 80 hyperthyroidism patients and 17 progressor patients.

TCR beta CDR3 regions were amplified from RNA transcripts. The TCR CDR3 was subjected to a first round of RT-PCR using the HTBI primer set and the Qiagen OneStep RT-PCR kit. A second multiplex PCR round built the libraries, followed by size selection and purification. Libraries were sequenced paired-end with 100 bp reads on an Illumina HiSeq2000. The original pipeline was this. SOAPnuke was used to process the raw data, with reads discarded if the reads contained adapters or uncalled bases, had a mean Phred below 15, or lacked an exact constant-primer or identifier match. High-quality paired reads were merged with COPE v1.2.5, and unique nucleotide sequences were defined as clonotypes. MiTCR v1.1 was used to align clonotypes to the IMGT TRBV, TRBD and TRBJ reference segments. The analysis was restricted to V-J combinations with a frequency above 0.0001, which together covered approximately 99% of the repertoires. The TCS score was defined as F50 (clonal expansion) divided by E x V (chaos), with BLOSUM62-based TCRdist calculated between CDR3 peptides within each V-J. Welch's t-statistics and random forest reduced roughly 500 V-J features to around 14, which were used in a naive Bayes classifier (R e1071). TCRdb trimmed the raw reads at Q25, called clones with MiXCR and kept productive beta chains. Entries are consolidated by CDR3 protein sequence, retaining the most common genes and DNA. The V and J calls shown here were made by TCRdb, not taken from the authors' results. This sample comprises under 800,000 distinct CDR3 sequences, about 14% of them detected only once. Jointly, the top ten make up 10% of the sample.

About this clonotype: This receptor's antigen is unknown. No base qualities exist here, and no much larger clone lies one base off it.

Stable Graves' hyperthyroidism was defined as no progression to ophthalmopathy during 18 months of follow-up. Hyperthyroidism patients were aged 18 to 65 years and newly diagnosed, with disease duration of less than 2 months. Any patient with an uncontrolled infection, another autoimmune disease, pregnancy or lactation was excluded. Diagnoses relied on clinical symptoms, serum thyroxine and TRAb, thyroid ultrasound and orbital computed tomography. PBMCs were isolated from about 10 ml of fresh peripheral blood by Ficoll-Paque density gradient centrifugation. Total RNA was extracted with Trizol reagent, and quality was checked on an Agilent 2100 Bioanalyzer. Beyond this particular receptor, the publication reports: In validation, progression to ophthalmopathy was predicted by the model with 70% to 71% sensitivity and 72.22% specificity, a median of approximately 7.1 months before onset. Most expanded thyroid clonotypes (frequency above 0.001) were also detected in blood, suggesting blood repertoires may reflect thyroid immune responses. No statistical method was used to fix the sample size in advance, and group allocation was not hidden from the investigators. Ophthalmopathy was separated from stable hyperthyroidism by a 13 V-J signature model, with 87.88% sensitivity and 81% to 83% specificity obtained in cross-validation and 80%/75% obtained in testing.

This TCR derives from a young woman with Graves' hyperthyroidism. Source material: blood.

The CDR3 amino acid sequence is: CSASPGTGAHGYTF. Here is the DNA: TGCAGTGCTAGCCCCGGGACAGGGGCGCATGGCTACACCTTC. The chain is assembled from TRBV20-1 and TRBJ1-2, with 10 bases aligning to TRBD1. Unmatched junction bases come to 7, with V trimmed by 3 bases and J by 6 bases. Including cysteine and phenylalanine, the CDR3 has 14 amino acids. Of all the DNA, just the CDR3 is kept, 42 bases in frame from base 1. CDR1 DFQATT and CDR2 SNEGSKA were looked up in the germline V gene (reference sequence).